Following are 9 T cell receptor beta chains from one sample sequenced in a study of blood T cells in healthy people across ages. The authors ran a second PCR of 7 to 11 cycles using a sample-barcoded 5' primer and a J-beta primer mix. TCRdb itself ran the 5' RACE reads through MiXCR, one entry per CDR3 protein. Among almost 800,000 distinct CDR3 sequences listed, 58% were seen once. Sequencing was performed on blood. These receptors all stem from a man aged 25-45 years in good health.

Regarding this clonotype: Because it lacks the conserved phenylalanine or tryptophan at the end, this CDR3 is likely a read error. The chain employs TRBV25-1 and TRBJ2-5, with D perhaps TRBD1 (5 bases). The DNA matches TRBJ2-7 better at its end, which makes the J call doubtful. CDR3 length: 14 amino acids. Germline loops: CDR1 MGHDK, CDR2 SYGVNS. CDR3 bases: TGTGCCAGCAGTGAATCAGGGAACTCCTACGAGCAGTACTTG. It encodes CASSESGNSYEQYL.

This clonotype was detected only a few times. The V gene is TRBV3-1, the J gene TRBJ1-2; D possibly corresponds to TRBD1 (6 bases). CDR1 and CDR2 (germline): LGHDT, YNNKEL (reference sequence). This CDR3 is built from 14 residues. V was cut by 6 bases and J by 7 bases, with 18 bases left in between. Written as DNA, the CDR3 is TGTGCCAGCAGTCCTTACCTGCTAGGGGGTGGCTACACCTTC. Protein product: CASSPYLLGGGYTF.

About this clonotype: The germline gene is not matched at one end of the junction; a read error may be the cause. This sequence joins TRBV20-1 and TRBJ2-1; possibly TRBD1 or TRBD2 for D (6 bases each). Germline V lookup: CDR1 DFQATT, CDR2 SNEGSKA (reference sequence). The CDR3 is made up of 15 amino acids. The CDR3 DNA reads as TGCAGCGCTAGAATGGCCGGGGGCGCGAGAAATGAGCAGTTCTTC. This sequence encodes CSARMAGGARNEQFF.

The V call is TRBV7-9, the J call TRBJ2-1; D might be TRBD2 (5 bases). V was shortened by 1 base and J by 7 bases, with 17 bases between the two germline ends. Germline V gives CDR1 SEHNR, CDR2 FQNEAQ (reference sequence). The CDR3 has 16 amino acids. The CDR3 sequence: CASSLGGLGFSNEQFF. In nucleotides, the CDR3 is TGTGCCAGCAGCTTAGGAGGGTTGGGGTTTTCTAATGAGCAGTTCTTC.

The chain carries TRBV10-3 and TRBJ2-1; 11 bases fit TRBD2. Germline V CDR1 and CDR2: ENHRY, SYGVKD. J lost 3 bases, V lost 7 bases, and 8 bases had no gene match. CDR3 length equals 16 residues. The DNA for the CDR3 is TGTGCCATCATGTCTTCTCTAGCGGGAGGCTACAATGAGCAGTTCTTC. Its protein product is CAIMSSLAGGYNEQFF.

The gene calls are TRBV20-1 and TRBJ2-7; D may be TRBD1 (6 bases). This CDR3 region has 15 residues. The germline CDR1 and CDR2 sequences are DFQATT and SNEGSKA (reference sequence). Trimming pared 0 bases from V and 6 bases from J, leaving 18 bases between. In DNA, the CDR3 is TGCAGTGCTAGAGATTTGCAGGCCAGGGGCGGCGAGCAGTACTTC. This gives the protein CSARDLQARGGEQYF.

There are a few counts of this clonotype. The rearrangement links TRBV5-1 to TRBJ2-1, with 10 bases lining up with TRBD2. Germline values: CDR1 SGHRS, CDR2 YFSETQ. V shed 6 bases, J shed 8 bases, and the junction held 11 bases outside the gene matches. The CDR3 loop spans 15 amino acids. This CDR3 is CASTPQRGGWDEQFF. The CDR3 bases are TGCGCCAGCACCCCTCAGCGGGGGGGCTGGGATGAGCAGTTCTTC.

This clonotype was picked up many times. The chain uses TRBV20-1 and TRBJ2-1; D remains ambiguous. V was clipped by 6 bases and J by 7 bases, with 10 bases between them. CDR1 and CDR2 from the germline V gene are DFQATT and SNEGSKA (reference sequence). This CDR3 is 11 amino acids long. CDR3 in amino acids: CSAFNWNEQFF. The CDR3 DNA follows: TGCAGTGCCTTCAATTGGAATGAGCAGTTCTTC.

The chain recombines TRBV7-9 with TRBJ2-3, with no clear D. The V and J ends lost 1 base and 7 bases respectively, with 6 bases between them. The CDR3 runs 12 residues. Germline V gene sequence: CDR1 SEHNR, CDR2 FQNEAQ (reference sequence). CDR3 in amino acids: CASSLVGYTQYF. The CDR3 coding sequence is TGTGCCAGCAGCTTAGTAGGATATACGCAGTATTTT.